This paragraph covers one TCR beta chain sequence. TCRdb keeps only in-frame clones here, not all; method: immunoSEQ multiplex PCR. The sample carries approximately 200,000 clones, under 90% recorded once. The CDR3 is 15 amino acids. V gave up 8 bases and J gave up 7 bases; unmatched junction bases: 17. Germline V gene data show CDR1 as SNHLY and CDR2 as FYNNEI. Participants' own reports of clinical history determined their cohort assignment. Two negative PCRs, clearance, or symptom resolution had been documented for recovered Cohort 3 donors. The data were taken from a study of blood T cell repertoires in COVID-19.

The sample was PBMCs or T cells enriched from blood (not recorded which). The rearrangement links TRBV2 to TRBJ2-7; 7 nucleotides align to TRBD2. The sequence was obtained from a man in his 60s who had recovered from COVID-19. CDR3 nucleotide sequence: TGTGCCAGCGGCCTGGGGACTACTCCCTACGTGGAGCAGTACTTC. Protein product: CASGLGTTPYVEQYF.